A selection of T cell receptor beta chains follows, all from one sample in a study of cytomegalovirus exposure and HLA in healthy donors. Using immunoSEQ multiplex PCR, the repertoire was profiled, and TCRdb retains in-frame clones only, with some absent. The table has roughly 180,000 clones, 70% to 90% seen once; the top ten hold around 2%. Material for sequencing was PBMCs. All receptors come from a woman in her late teens or twenties in good health and CMV-seropositive. CDR3s include the opening cysteine and the closing phenylalanine or tryptophan. D genes are given only for firm matches. Rows may omit the clone size; those that give it use once, few, many or a size class.

DNA: TGTGCCTGGAGTGGAGGACAGGGATCCGGAAACACCATATATTTT
CDR3: CAWSGGQGSGNTIYF
V: TRBV30
J: TRBJ1-3
size: -
D: TRBD1

DNA: TGTGCCAGCAGTCTACACCGGACCCTAGGGGCTGAAGCTTTCTTT
CDR3: CASSLHRTLGAEAFF
V: TRBV27
J: TRBJ1-1
size: -
D: -

DNA: TGTGCCAGCAGCTTAGGGGCTAGCACAGATACGCAGTATTTT
CDR3: CASSLGASTDTQYF
V: TRBV7-3
J: TRBJ2-3
size: -
D: -

DNA: TGTGCCTGGAGTCCCGGGACAGGGTTTTCACCCCTCCACTTT
CDR3: CAWSPGTGFSPLHF
V: TRBV30
J: TRBJ1-6
size: -
D: TRBD1

DNA: TGTGCCTGGAGTGTATCACCGGATCAGCCCCAGCATTTT
CDR3: CAWSVSPDQPQHF
V: TRBV30
J: TRBJ1-5
size: -
D: -

DNA: TGTGCCAGTAGTATCGGGTCGGGGATGAGGCAAGAGACCCAGTACTTC
CDR3: CASSIGSGMRQETQYF
V: TRBV19
J: TRBJ2-5
size: -
D: -

DNA: TGTGCCAGCAGCCCAGGGGCAGGCCGGAACACTGAAGCTTTCTTT
CDR3: CASSPGAGRNTEAFF
V: TRBV7-9
J: TRBJ1-1
size: -
D: -

DNA: TGTGCCAGCAGCGTAGACGGGGGCACCGGGGAGCTGTTTTTT
CDR3: CASSVDGGTGELFF
V: TRBV9
J: TRBJ2-2
size: -
D: -

DNA: TGTGCCAGCAGTAGAAGTGGGGCGCCCCTGGGGCAGGGTGAGCAGTTCTTC
CDR3: CASSRSGAPLGQGEQFF
V: TRBV6-4
J: TRBJ2-1
size: -
D: -

DNA: TGCAGCGTCCCGGGACAGGGAAACACCATATATTTT
CDR3: CSVPGQGNTIYF
V: TRBV29-1
J: TRBJ1-3
size: -
D: TRBD1

DNA: TGTGCCAGCAGTGCCACTTATAGCAATCAGCCCCAGCATTTT
CDR3: CASSATYSNQPQHF
V: TRBV6-1
J: TRBJ1-5
size: -
D: -

DNA: TGTGCCAGCAGCCCCGGCAGGGGAGAAGCTTTCTTT
CDR3: CASSPGRGEAFF
V: TRBV6-5
J: TRBJ1-1
size: -
D: -

DNA: TGTGCCAGCAGTGAAGTGGGACAGCCCAGGGGTGGCTACACCTTC
CDR3: CASSEVGQPRGGYTF
V: TRBV6-1
J: TRBJ1-2
size: -
D: TRBD1

DNA: TGTGCCAGTAGTTCCCCGGGACAGGGGGCCAACATTCAGTACTTC
CDR3: CASSSPGQGANIQYF
V: TRBV19
J: TRBJ2-4
size: -
D: TRBD1

DNA: TGTGCCAGTGGACAGGGCGCCGAGCAGTACTTC
CDR3: CASGQGAEQYF
V: TRBV19
J: TRBJ2-7
size: -
D: TRBD1

DNA: TGTGCCAGCAGCTTGTGGACAGGGAAAGGCGAGACCCAGTACTTC
CDR3: CASSLWTGKGETQYF
V: TRBV5-5
J: TRBJ2-5
size: few
D: TRBD1

DNA: TGTGCCAGCAGCTTAGCCCCCAATATCGGGGATCAGTATGGCTACACCTTC
CDR3: CASSLAPNIGDQYGYTF
V: TRBV7-9
J: TRBJ1-2
size: once
D: -

DNA: TGTGCCAGCAGAGACCGGACTACCTACTCCTACAATGAGCAGTTCTTC
CDR3: CASRDRTTYSYNEQFF
V: TRBV5-8
J: TRBJ2-1
size: -
D: -

DNA: TGCGCCAGCAGCTTGTGGACTAGCGGACAAGAGACCCAGTACTTC
CDR3: CASSLWTSGQETQYF
V: TRBV5-1
J: TRBJ2-5
size: -
D: TRBD2

DNA: TGTGCCAGCAGCGGGCAGGGATCCGAGCAGTACTTC
CDR3: CASSGQGSEQYF
V: TRBV7-9
J: TRBJ2-7
size: few
D: -